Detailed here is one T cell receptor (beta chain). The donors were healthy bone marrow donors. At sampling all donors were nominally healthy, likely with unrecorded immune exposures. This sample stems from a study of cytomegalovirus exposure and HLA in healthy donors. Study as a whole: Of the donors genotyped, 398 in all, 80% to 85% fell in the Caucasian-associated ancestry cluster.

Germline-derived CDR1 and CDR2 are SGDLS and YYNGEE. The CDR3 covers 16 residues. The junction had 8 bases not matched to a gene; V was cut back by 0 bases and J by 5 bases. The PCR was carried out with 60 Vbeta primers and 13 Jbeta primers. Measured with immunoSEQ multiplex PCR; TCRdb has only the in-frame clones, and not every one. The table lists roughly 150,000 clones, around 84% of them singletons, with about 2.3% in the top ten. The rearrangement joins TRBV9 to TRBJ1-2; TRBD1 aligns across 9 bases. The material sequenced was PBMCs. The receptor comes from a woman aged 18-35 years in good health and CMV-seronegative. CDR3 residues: CASSVGDRDESYGYTF. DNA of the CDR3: TGTGCCAGCAGCGTAGGGGACAGGGATGAGTCTTATGGCTACACCTTC.